These 32 T cell receptor beta chains share one sample of origin, sequenced in a study of neurological immune-mediated disorders. TCRdb reanalysed the 5' RACE reads using MiXCR and keeps one entry per CDR3 protein. The sample has some 15,000 distinct CDR3 sequences, more than 9% seen once; the top ten hold roughly a quarter. The sequenced sample consisted of PBMCs. These receptors came from a woman aged 40 to 50 in good health.

Many counts were recorded for this clonotype. The rearrangement joins TRBV2 to TRBJ2-3; D may correspond to TRBD1 or TRBD2 (6 bases each). This CDR3 region has 16 residues. Germline CDR1 SNHLY, CDR2 FYNNEI. The V end was cut by 6 bases, the J end by 0 bases, with 16 bases between. The CDR3 protein is CASRQPRGGSTDTQYF. CDR3 DNA sequence: TGTGCCAGCAGGCAACCCAGGGGAGGTAGCACAGATACGCAGTATTTT.

This clonotype has ten or more counts. The chain couples TRBV20-1 to TRBJ2-5; 10 bases match TRBD2. J was trimmed by 5 bases and V by 0 bases; bases with no gene match: 6. Germline V gene lookup returns CDR1 DFQATT and CDR2 SNEGSKA (reference sequence). There are 15 residues in the CDR3. In nucleotides, the CDR3 is TGCAGTGCTAGAGATCTCGGTAGCGGGGGGGAGACCCAGTACTTC. Amino acids: CSARDLGSGGETQYF.

This clonotype has at least ten counts. V is TRBV27 and J is TRBJ2-7; TRBD1 is a possible D gene (5 bases). V was trimmed by 7 bases and J by 3 bases, leaving 16 bases between them. This CDR3 has 14 residues. From germline, CDR1 is MNHEY and CDR2 SMNVEV (reference sequence). CDR3 sequence: CASKRGSTLYEQYF. Here the CDR3 DNA reads TGTGCCAGCAAAAGGGGCAGCACCCTCTACGAGCAGTACTTC.

This clonotype was seen repeatedly, ten times or more. The rearrangement links TRBV18 to TRBJ2-3, with 8 bases lining up with TRBD1. The CDR3 runs 14 residues. V lost 4 bases, J lost 5 bases, and 5 bases stayed unmatched. CDR1 and CDR2 from the germline V gene are KGHSH and LQKENI. As DNA, the CDR3 is TGTGCCAGCTCACTACAGGGGGATGGAGATACGCAGTATTTT. This encodes CASSLQGDGDTQYF. The full variable domain, completed using reference TRBV18 and TRBJ2-3, is NAGVMQNPRHLVRRRGQEARLRCSPMKGHSHVYWYRQLPEEGLKFMVYLQKENIIDESGMPKERFSAEFPKEGPSILRIQQVVRGDSAAYFCASSLQGDGDTQYFGPGTRLTVL.

In its sample, this clonotype was seen many times. The genes are TRBV18 and TRBJ2-3; D may be TRBD2 (6 bases). The germline V gene has CDR1 KGHSH and CDR2 LQKENI. V was clipped by 4 bases and J by 2 bases, with 13 bases between them. This CDR3 spans 15 amino acids. This chain's CDR3 is CASSLRTGDTDTQYF. CDR3 DNA: TGTGCCAGCTCACTCCGGACGGGGGACACAGATACGCAGTATTTT.

Many counts were recorded for this clonotype. The chain carries TRBV5-1 and TRBJ1-6, with D possibly being TRBD1 (5 bases). CDR1 is SGHRS and CDR2 is YFSETQ in the germline V gene. This CDR3 is 14 amino acids long. V lost 2 bases to trimming and J lost 5 bases, with 8 bases between them. CDR3 coding DNA: TGCGCCAGCAGCTTAAGACAGAATAATTCACCCCTCCACTTT. Translated, it gives CASSLRQNNSPLHF.

This clonotype ranks as medium-sized. The gene calls are TRBV7-8 and TRBJ1-5; D perhaps matches TRBD1 (5 bases). V was cut by 1 base and J by 5 bases, with 9 bases left in between. Germline assignment: CDR1 SGHVS and CDR2 FQNEAQ. The CDR3 extends over 14 amino acids. The CDR3 sequence is CASSLVTDDQPQHF. In nucleotides, the CDR3 is TGTGCCAGCAGCTTAGTGACAGACGATCAGCCCCAGCATTTT. Based on the CDR3 plus reference TRBV7-8 and TRBJ1-5, the full variable domain is GAGVSQSPRYKVAKRGQDVALRCDPISGHVSLFWYQQALGQGPEFLTYFQNEAQLDKSGLPSDRFFAERPEGSVSTLKIQRTQQEDSAVYLCASSLVTDDQPQHFGDGTRLSIL.

This clonotype has at least ten counts. This chain links TRBV5-1 with TRBJ2-5; TRBD1 agrees at 9 bases. The CDR3 sequence is 15 residues long. Looked up from germline, CDR1 is SGHRS and CDR2 is YFSETQ. Trimming removed 4 bases from V and 3 bases from J; junction bases left unmatched: 7. The DNA for the CDR3 is TGCGCCAGCAGCCCATCCGGGACAGGGAAAGAGACCCAGTACTTC. Encoded protein: CASSPSGTGKETQYF.

This clonotype came up many times. V usage is TRBV10-3 and J usage is TRBJ2-1; 8 positions agree with TRBD2. The CDR3 is 16 residues long. J was trimmed by 6 bases and V by 9 bases; bases with no gene match: 16. Looked up from germline, CDR1 is ENHRY and CDR2 is SYGVKD. Here the CDR3 reads CAMGGSQRELGNEQFF. The DNA of the CDR3 is TGTGCCATGGGGGGCTCACAGCGGGAGCTTGGCAATGAGCAGTTCTTC.

This clonotype was picked up many times. The gene calls are TRBV5-1 and TRBJ2-3; the D is unclear. The germline CDR1 and CDR2 sequences are SGHRS and YFSETQ. Trimming took off 3 bases at V and 5 bases at J, with 10 bases between the two ends. This CDR3 has 13 amino acids. The DNA of the CDR3 is TGCGCCAGCAGCTACGTCTTGGTAGATACGCAGTATTTT. Translating it yields CASSYVLVDTQYF. Full variable domain (rest looked up from reference TRBV5-1 and TRBJ2-3): KAGVTQTPRYLIKTRGQQVTLSCSPISGHRSVSWYQQTPGQGLQFLFEYFSETQRNKGNFPGRFSGRQFSNSRSEMNVSTLELGDSALYLCASSYVLVDTQYFGPGTRLTVL.

This clonotype was recorded many times. J is TRBJ1-2 and V is TRBV4-1; 7 bases line up with TRBD1. This CDR3 contains 14 residues. Looked up from germline, CDR1 is MGHRA and CDR2 is YSYEKL. V trimming: 1 base; J trimming: 5 bases; junction bases outside the gene matches: 4. The CDR3 loop reads CASSQGDSLYGYTF. The CDR3 nucleotides are TGCGCCAGCAGCCAAGGGGACAGCCTTTATGGCTACACCTTC.

In this sample, this clonotype turned up many times. The chain combines TRBV28 with TRBJ2-7; weak D call: TRBD1 (6 bases). The length of the CDR3 is 14 residues. CDR1 and CDR2 (germline): MDHEN, SYDVKM. V was clipped by 2 bases and J by 1 base, with 9 bases between them. The CDR3 nucleotides are TGTGCCAGCAGTTTAGGGACAACTTCCTACGAGCAGTACTTC. Translated, it gives CASSLGTTSYEQYF. The variable domain in full, with the rest retrieved from reference TRBV28 and TRBJ2-7, is DVKVTQSSRYLVKRTGEKVFLECVQDMDHENMFWYRQDPGLGLRLIYFSYDVKMKEKGDIPEGYSVSREKKERFSLILESASTNQTSMYLCASSLGTTSYEQYFGPGTRLTVT.

This clonotype was recorded many times. The rearrangement joins TRBV5-1 to TRBJ2-5; D not resolved. Trimming removed 0 bases at V and 5 bases at J, with 11 bases between. Germline V gives CDR1 SGHRS, CDR2 YFSETQ. CDR3 length equals 14 residues. CDR3 sequence (DNA): TGCGCCAGCAGCTTGGGTCGGTACGATGAGACCCAGTACTTC. Residues: CASSLGRYDETQYF.

This clonotype was found a few times. The gene calls are TRBV4-1 and TRBJ2-1; D might be TRBD1 or TRBD2, each matching 5 bases. Germline loops: CDR1 MGHRA, CDR2 YSYEKL. This CDR3 has 15 amino acids. The V gene lost 3 bases and the J gene lost 5 bases, with 14 bases spanning the gap. The CDR3 region has the DNA TGCGCCAGCAGCCACGGGACCAGATATAACAATGAGCAGTTCTTC. This codes for CASSHGTRYNNEQFF.

This clonotype was picked up many times. This chain uses TRBV7-6 with TRBJ2-5, with 7 bases that match TRBD1. This CDR3 is built from 14 residues. The junction had 3 bases not matched to a gene; V was cut back by 1 base and J by 4 bases. Germline loops: CDR1 SGHVS, CDR2 FNYEAQ. Here the CDR3 DNA reads TGTGCCAGCAGCTTAGATCCAGGGGGAGAGACCCAGTACTTC. Residues: CASSLDPGGETQYF.

There are many counts of this clonotype. The chain joins TRBV7-8 to TRBJ2-2; tentative D call: TRBD1 (5 bases). V was cut by 10 bases and J by 5 bases, with 14 bases left in between. The germline V gene has CDR1 SGHVS and CDR2 FQNEAQ. The CDR3 has 13 residues. The DNA for the CDR3 is TGTGCCACGCGGTTAGGGGTAACCGGGGAGCTGTTTTTT. Its protein is CATRLGVTGELFF. The full variable domain, with the rest looked up from reference TRBV7-8 and TRBJ2-2, is GAGVSQSPRYKVAKRGQDVALRCDPISGHVSLFWYQQALGQGPEFLTYFQNEAQLDKSGLPSDRFFAERPEGSVSTLKIQRTQQEDSAVYLCATRLGVTGELFFGEGSRLTVL.

This clonotype was seen ten or more times. This chain uses TRBV7-9 with TRBJ2-5; D is possibly TRBD2 (5 bases). V was pared by 2 bases and J by 7 bases, with 14 bases between. The germline V gene encodes CDR1 SEHNR and CDR2 FQNEAQ (reference sequence). This CDR3 comprises 14 residues. CDR3 amino acids: CASSLRWAEGTQYF. CDR3 nucleotide sequence: TGTGCCAGCAGCTTAAGGTGGGCCGAGGGGACCCAGTACTTC.

This clonotype was detected many times. The chain links TRBV29-1 to TRBJ2-7; a weak D match, TRBD2 (5 bases). V gave up 6 bases and J gave up 0 bases, with 15 bases separating them. Germline CDR1 SQVTM, CDR2 ANQGSEA. CDR3 length equals 14 residues. CDR3 region: CSVTGLPPSYEQYF. CDR3 in DNA: TGCAGCGTGACCGGACTCCCACCCTCCTACGAGCAGTACTTC.

This clonotype was observed at least ten times. The V call is TRBV7-2, the J call TRBJ2-2, with a tentative D call TRBD1 (5 bases). The CDR3 contains 15 residues. The germline CDR1 and CDR2 sequences are SGHTA and FQGNSA. V was clipped by 7 bases and J by 4 bases, with 16 bases between them. This CDR3 is CASNLISGFTGELFF. CDR3 nucleotides: TGTGCCAGCAACCTAATCTCAGGGTTCACCGGGGAGCTGTTTTTT. Full variable domain (outside the CDR3, taken from reference TRBV7-2 and TRBJ2-2): GAGVSQSPSNKVTEKGKDVELRCDPISGHTALYWYRQSLGQGLEFLIYFQGNSAPDKSGLPSDRFSAERTGGSVSTLTIQRTQQEDSAVYLCASNLISGFTGELFFGEGSRLTVL.

Ten or more counts support this clonotype. The rearrangement uses TRBV12-3 or TRBV12-4 and TRBJ2-3, with D possibly TRBD1 on 7 matching bases. The CDR3 covers 13 residues. Trimming took off 5 bases at V and 5 bases at J, with 11 bases between the two ends. CDR3 in amino acids: CASSNRGGDTQYF. In DNA form, the CDR3 reads TGTGCCAGCAGTAACAGGGGAGGAGATACGCAGTATTTT.

Ten or more counts support this clonotype. The rearrangement links TRBV18 to TRBJ2-7; 7 bases are a match to TRBD2. The germline CDR1 and CDR2 sequences are KGHSH and LQKENI. The V gene end was trimmed by 5 bases and the J gene end by 0 bases; junction bases not matched to a gene: 10. CDR3 length: 16 residues. CDR3 sequence reads: CASSGTSGGSSYEQYF. The CDR3 DNA is TGTGCCAGCTCAGGCACCTCGGGGGGAAGCTCCTACGAGCAGTACTTC.

This clonotype was recorded at least ten times. Written as DNA, the CDR3 is TGTGCCAGCAGCCCGACGGGAGGGGCTGGGGCCAACGTCCTGACTTTC. Amino acid sequence: CASSPTGGAGANVLTF. The rearrangement links TRBV7-8 to TRBJ2-6, with 8 bases fitting TRBD2. Germline assignment: CDR1 SGHVS and CDR2 FQNEAQ. With 5 bases clipped from V and 2 bases from J, the junction kept 5 bases outside the gene matches. The CDR3 is made up of 16 amino acids.

This clonotype was seen at least ten times. The gene calls are TRBV10-2 and TRBJ2-7; possibly TRBD1 for D (6 bases). Germline loops: CDR1 WSHSY, CDR2 SAAADI. The CDR3 has 14 amino acids. V gave up 3 bases and J gave up 2 bases, with 11 bases separating them. The CDR3 DNA reads as TGCGCCAGCAGTGACTGGGACATTGCCTACGAGCAGTACTTC. Its protein is CASSDWDIAYEQYF.

The sample holds many counts of this clonotype. V gene TRBV7-2 combines with J gene TRBJ2-7, with 7 positions matching TRBD2. The CDR3 length is 12 residues. After removal of 4 bases from V and 4 bases from J, the junction contained 1 base not matched to a gene. Germline lookup yields CDR1 SGHTA and CDR2 FQGNSA. CDR3 nucleotides: TGTGCCAGCAGCTGGACTAGTTACGAGCAGTACTTC. It translates to CASSWTSYEQYF.

This clonotype has a count of ten or more. The CDR3 DNA reads as TGCGCCAGCAGCAAAGAACGGGGGTCTACGCAGTATTTT. Its translation is CASSKERGSTQYF. The V and J genes are TRBV5-1 and TRBJ2-3; possibly TRBD2 for D (6 bases). The CDR3 covers 13 residues. The germline V gene encodes CDR1 SGHRS and CDR2 YFSETQ. The V and J ends lost 4 bases and 8 bases respectively, with 14 bases between them.

This clonotype counts as medium-sized (0.01 to 0.1%). The chain carries TRBV5-1 and TRBJ2-1; D not resolved. The CDR3 has 13 amino acids. Trimming cost V 1 base and J 4 bases, with 6 bases left between them. Per germline, CDR1 SGHRS and CDR2 YFSETQ. The CDR3 coding sequence is TGCGCCAGCAGCTTGCCCGGATACAATGAGCAGTTCTTC. Translated: CASSLPGYNEQFF.

At least ten counts were recorded for this clonotype. The chain is built from TRBV18 and TRBJ2-5; unclear D gene. Trimming left V 0 bases short and J 5 bases short, with 10 bases between. CDR1 is KGHSH, CDR2 LQKENI, per germline. This CDR3 comprises 14 residues. The CDR3 here is CASSPPDGSETQYF. DNA for the CDR3: TGTGCCAGCTCACCACCGGACGGGTCCGAGACCCAGTACTTC.

This clonotype was observed at least ten times. The chain uses TRBV27 and TRBJ2-1, with 10 nucleotides matching TRBD2. The junction had 3 bases not matched to a gene; V was cut back by 3 bases and J by 4 bases. The germline V gene encodes CDR1 MNHEY and CDR2 SMNVEV (reference sequence). The CDR3 is 15 amino acids. The CDR3 reads CASSFTSGAYNEQFF. DNA for the CDR3: TGTGCCAGCAGTTTTACTAGCGGGGCTTACAATGAGCAGTTCTTC.

This clonotype was seen at least ten times. The chain joins TRBV11-2 to TRBJ2-2, with D maybe TRBD1 (5 bases). Trimming took off 7 bases at V and 3 bases at J, with 18 bases between the two ends. Per the germline V gene, CDR1 is SGHAT and CDR2 is FQNNGV. CDR3 length equals 16 residues. CDR3 in amino acids: CASTSSWGSHTGELFF. CDR3 DNA sequence: TGTGCCAGCACCTCATCTTGGGGCTCCCACACCGGGGAGCTGTTTTTT. The variable domain in full, completed from reference TRBV11-2 and TRBJ2-2, reads EAGVAQSPRYKIIEKRQSVAFWCNPISGHATLYWYQQILGQGPKLLIQFQNNGVVDDSQLPKDRFSAERLKGVDSTLKIQPAKLEDSAVYLCASTSSWGSHTGELFFGEGSRLTVL.

This clonotype was counted at least ten times. The DNA for the CDR3 is TGTGCCAGCAGTTATCAGATGTCCCGGGACTTTTCATACGAGCAGTACTTC. Translation: CASSYQMSRDFSYEQYF. V gene TRBV6-2 or TRBV6-3 combines with J gene TRBJ2-7, with TRBD2 as a possible D gene (6 bases). This CDR3 has 17 residues. With 3 bases removed from V and 4 bases from J, the gap between germline ends came to 22 bases. Germline assignment: CDR1 MNHEY and CDR2 SVGEGT.

This clonotype was counted between two and nine times. The gene calls are TRBV5-5 and TRBJ1-1, with unresolved D. The CDR3 totals 12 residues. V lost 0 bases, J lost 3 bases, and 3 bases lay in between. Looked up from germline, CDR1 is SGHKS and CDR2 is YYEKEE (reference sequence). Written as DNA, the CDR3 is TGTGCCAGCAGCTTGGGGGACACTGAAGCTTTCTTT. Translating it yields CASSLGDTEAFF.

This clonotype was seen repeatedly, ten times or more. The chain combines TRBV4-1 with TRBJ2-1, with TRBD1 as a possible D gene (6 bases). Germline V gives CDR1 MGHRA, CDR2 YSYEKL. Between the trimmed V and J ends, which lost 4 bases and 9 bases, there was a span of 16 bases. The CDR3 loop spans 14 amino acids. As DNA, the CDR3 is TGCGCCAGCAGCCCGACAGGTTTGGTTCTTGAGCAGTTCTTC. Translated: CASSPTGLVLEQFF.